The present entry profiles one T cell receptor beta chain with its context. This clonotype was picked up a small number of times. Its antigen is not yet known. No quality values exist for individual bases; no much larger clone is one base distant. This record belongs to a study of T-cell reconstitution after alpha-beta-depleted transplantation in children (dated by TCRdb to 2016 to 2018). Concerning the study at large: Using TCR repertoire profiling, the study followed T-cell immune reconstitution in a quantitative way in children after TCRalphabeta/CD19-depleted allogeneic hematopoietic cell transplantation. What the authors observed across the whole study: About two months after transplant, the apparently early recovery of alphabetaT-cell counts reportedly depended on just several hundred clones that had expanded rapidly and came from non-depleted graft cells. Over the following months the frequencies of hyperexpanded clones went down, and after one year T-cell counts and TCRbeta diversity were mostly credited to newly produced T cells. The high TCRbeta diversity at day 60 in some patients was ascribed to recipient T cells and intrathymic progenitors that had survived conditioning.

Library preparation was by PCR. The instrument given in TCRdb is Illumina HiSeq 2500. TCR library preparation used molecular barcoding, with unique molecular identifiers applied to normalize quantification of the TCRbeta repertoire. TCRdb trimmed public reads at Q25 via fastp, called clones via MiXCR and kept in-frame beta chains. Every distinct CDR3 protein forms one entry, paired with its most common genes and DNA. This sample holds about 1,000,000 distinct CDR3 sequences; under 30% were observed only once. The ten most abundant clones make up roughly 31% of the sample. What the treatment or condition label conveys for this sample: allogeneic hematopoietic cell transplantation with graft depleted of TCRalphabeta T cells and CD19 B cells. The children who served as transplant recipients had been given grafts of TCRalphabeta/CD19-depleted allogeneic hematopoietic cells. This TCR was sampled from a boy under two years old who had a stem cell transplant for SCID, so the T cells may come from the graft donor. The material sequenced was PBMCs, mostly from graft donor cells, taken 360 days after TCRalphabeta/CD19-depleted stem cell transplant.

At the DNA level, the sequence is TGCAGCGTGAGGGCGGGCTATGGCTACACCTTC. It specifies CSVRAGYGYTF. Rearrangement joined TRBV29-1 to TRBJ1-2; a confident D gene designation cannot be given. There are 11 amino acids in the CDR3, from cysteine to phenylalanine inclusive. Of all the DNA, just the CDR3 is kept, 33 bases in frame from base 1. The trim is 6 bases for V and 4 bases for J, with a gap of 9 bases between the germline ends. Taken from the germline V gene, the CDR1 and CDR2 loops are SQVTM and ANQGSEA.